Described below is a single T cell receptor beta chain sequence and its context. The antigen remains undetermined. CDR3 length: 11 residues. V dropped 11 bases and J dropped 8 bases, with 12 bases sitting between them. Germline CDR1 SEHNR, CDR2 FQNEAQ (reference sequence). This entry belongs to a study of shared clonotypes between healthy human individuals. Overall study: Three plates were used per donor for CD4 naive, three for CD4 memory, two for CD8 naive and one for CD8 memory.

Study outcomes and limitations: Rarefaction gave evidence that sorted-subset sequencing remained incomplete despite large depth. Enrolling few donors narrowed the genetic and exposure-history diversity that was represented.

Profiled with immunoSEQ multiplex PCR; TCRdb holds only in-frame clones, not every one. The data show more than 2 million clones, approximately 94% seen once. Source material: naive CD4+ T cells sorted from blood. This sample's subset: CD45RA+ positively selected. This chain links TRBV7-9 with TRBJ1-4; tentatively, D is TRBD1 (5 bases). The clonotype was recovered from a man aged 18 to 30 in good health. CDR3 bases: TGTGCCGGAGAATCAGGGGAAAAACTGTTTTTT. Encoded protein: CAGESGEKLFF. The variable domain in full, with the rest retrieved from reference TRBV7-9 and TRBJ1-4, is DTGVSQNPRHKITKRGQNVTFRCDPISEHNRLYWYRQTLGQGPEFLTYFQNEAQLEKSRLLSDRFSAERPKGSFSTLEIQRTEQGDSAMYLCAGESGEKLFFGSGTQLSVL.